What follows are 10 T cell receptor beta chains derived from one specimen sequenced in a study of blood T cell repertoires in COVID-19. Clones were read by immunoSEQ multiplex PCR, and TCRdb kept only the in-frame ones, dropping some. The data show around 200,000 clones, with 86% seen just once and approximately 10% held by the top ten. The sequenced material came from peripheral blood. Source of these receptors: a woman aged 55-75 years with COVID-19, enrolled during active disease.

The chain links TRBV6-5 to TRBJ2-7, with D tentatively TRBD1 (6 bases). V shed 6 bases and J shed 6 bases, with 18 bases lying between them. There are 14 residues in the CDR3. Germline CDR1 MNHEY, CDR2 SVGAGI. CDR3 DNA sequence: TGTGCCAGCAGGCCATTTTCACAGGGCCGCGAGCAGTACTTC. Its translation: CASRPFSQGREQYF.

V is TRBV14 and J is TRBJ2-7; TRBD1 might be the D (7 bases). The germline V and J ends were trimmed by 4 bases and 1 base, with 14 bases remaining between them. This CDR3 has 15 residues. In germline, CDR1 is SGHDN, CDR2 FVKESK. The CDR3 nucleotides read TGTGCCAGCAGCCCCGGCAGGGGGGTTTCCTACGAGCAGTACTTC. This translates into CASSPGRGVSYEQYF.

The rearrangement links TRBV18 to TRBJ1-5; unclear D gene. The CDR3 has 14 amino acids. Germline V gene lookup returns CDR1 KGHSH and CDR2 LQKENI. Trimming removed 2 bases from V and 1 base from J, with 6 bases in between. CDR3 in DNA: TGTGCCAGCTCACCAATAGAAAGCAATCAGCCCCAGCATTTT. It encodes CASSPIESNQPQHF.

CDR3: CASSLGVGGQPQHF. CDR3 DNA: TGTGCCAGCAGCTTGGGTGTGGGAGGTCAGCCCCAGCATTTT. The gene calls are TRBV5-4 and TRBJ1-5; D unresolved. CDR1 is SGHNT, CDR2 YYREEE, per germline (reference sequence). This CDR3 has 14 residues. Trimming cost V 0 bases and J 6 bases, with 10 bases left between them.

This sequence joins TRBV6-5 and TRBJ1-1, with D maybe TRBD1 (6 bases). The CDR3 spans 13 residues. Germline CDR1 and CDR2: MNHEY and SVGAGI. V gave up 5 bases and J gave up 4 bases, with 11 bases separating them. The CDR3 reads CASSTGGSTEAFF. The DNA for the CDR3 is TGTGCCAGCAGTACGGGGGGCTCCACTGAAGCTTTCTTT.

The CDR3 loop is CATSARLGSGTRDEQFF. The DNA of the CDR3 is TGTGCCACCAGTGCCAGATTGGGGAGCGGAACGCGGGATGAGCAGTTCTTC. J is TRBJ2-1 and V is TRBV24-1; D might be TRBD2 (5 bases). This CDR3 region has 17 residues. V lost 5 bases and J lost 8, with 24 bases in between. Germline V gene sequence: CDR1 KGHDR, CDR2 SFDVKD.

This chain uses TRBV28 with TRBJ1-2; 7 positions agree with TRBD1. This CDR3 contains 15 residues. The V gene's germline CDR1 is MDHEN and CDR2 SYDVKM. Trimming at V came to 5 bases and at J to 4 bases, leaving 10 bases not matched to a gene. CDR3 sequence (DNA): TGTGCCAGCAGTACATACCCGGGACAGTCCTATGGCTACACCTTC. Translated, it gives CASSTYPGQSYGYTF.

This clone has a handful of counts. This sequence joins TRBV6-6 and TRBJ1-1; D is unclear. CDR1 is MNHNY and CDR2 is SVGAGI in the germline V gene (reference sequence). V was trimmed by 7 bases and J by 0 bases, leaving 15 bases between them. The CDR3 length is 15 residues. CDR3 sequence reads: CASIRVMVMNTEAFF. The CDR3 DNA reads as TGTGCCAGCATCCGAGTAATGGTAATGAACACTGAAGCTTTCTTT.

CDR3 region: CASSPISANTGELFF. The CDR3 DNA is TGTGCCAGCAGCCCGATCAGCGCGAACACCGGGGAGCTGTTTTTT. V and J are TRBV7-9 and TRBJ2-2; no clear D. The CDR3 runs 15 residues. Looked up from germline, CDR1 is SEHNR and CDR2 is FQNEAQ (reference sequence). Trimming left V 5 bases short and J 0 bases short, with 10 bases between.

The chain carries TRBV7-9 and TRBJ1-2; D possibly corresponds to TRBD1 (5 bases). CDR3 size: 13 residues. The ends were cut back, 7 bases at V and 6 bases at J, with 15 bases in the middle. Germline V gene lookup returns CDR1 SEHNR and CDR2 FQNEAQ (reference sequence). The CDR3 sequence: CASTFGGTNGYTF. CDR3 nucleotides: TGTGCCAGCACCTTCGGGGGGACTAATGGCTACACCTTC.